What follows are 21 T cell receptor beta chains derived from one specimen sequenced in a study of T cells in Graves' hyperthyroidism and ophthalmopathy. It was RNA transcripts that yielded the amplified TCR beta CDR3 regions. TCR CDR3 underwent first-round RT-PCR with the HTBI primer set. Using its own MiXCR run on the multiplex PCR reads, TCRdb lists one record per CDR3 protein. The sample lists a few hundred thousand distinct CDR3 sequences; 35% to 55% were seen once. The sample taken for sequencing was peripheral blood or thyroid tissue (not recorded which). Every receptor here comes from a young woman with Graves' hyperthyroidism.

V gene TRBV7-9 combines with J gene TRBJ2-7; D uncertain. V was trimmed by 8 bases and J by 1 base, leaving 12 bases between them. Germline V gene lookup returns CDR1 SEHNR and CDR2 FQNEAQ (reference sequence). CDR3 length: 13 residues. CDR3 sequence reads: CASQVASSYEQYF. For the CDR3, the DNA is TGTGCCAGCCAAGTAGCTTCGTCCTACGAGCAGTACTTC.

The V gene is TRBV4-1, the J gene TRBJ1-2; 7 bases map to TRBD1. CDR3 length equals 14 residues. V lost 3 bases, J lost 5 bases, and 6 bases stayed unmatched. Germline V gene data show CDR1 as MGHRA and CDR2 as YSYEKL. The CDR3 DNA reads TGCGCCAGCAGCCATCACGGGACAGAGTATGGCTACACCTTC. Its protein product is CASSHHGTEYGYTF.

DNA of the CDR3: TGTGCCAGCAGCCGCAGATGGGTTTTCCAAGAGACCCAGTACTTC. Its translation: CASSRRWVFQETQYF. V gene TRBV11-1 combines with J gene TRBJ2-5; D uncertain. This CDR3 has 15 amino acids. The V end lost 5 bases, the J end lost 1 base, and 14 bases lay between the germline ends. Germline values: CDR1 SGHAT, CDR2 FQDESV (reference sequence).

The CDR3 nucleotides read TGTGCCAGCAGTTTAAGGACAGGGGCGAACACTGAAGCTTTCTTT. Residues: CASSLRTGANTEAFF. The genes are TRBV19 and TRBJ1-1, with 9 bases aligning to TRBD1. CDR3 length equals 15 residues. With 9 bases clipped from V and 1 base from J, the junction kept 9 bases outside the gene matches. CDR1 LNHDA and CDR2 SQIVND come from the germline V gene (reference sequence).

This clonotype was detected ten times or more. This rearrangement joins TRBV7-2 to TRBJ2-5; 8 nucleotides line up with TRBD2. CDR3 length: 13 amino acids. V gave up 5 bases and J gave up 4 bases; unmatched junction bases: 3. Per germline, CDR1 SGHTA and CDR2 FQGNSA. CDR3 protein: CASSRLASETQYF. The CDR3 nucleotides are TGTGCCAGCAGCCGACTAGCGTCAGAGACCCAGTACTTC.

This clonotype occurred a few times. The V call is TRBV19, the J call TRBJ1-2, with D hard to call. The CDR3 consists of 13 residues. The V end lost 7 bases, the J end lost 1 base, and 10 bases lay between the germline ends. Germline CDR1 and CDR2: LNHDA and SQIVND (reference sequence). The CDR3 protein is CASTPRRNYGYTF. The CDR3, as DNA: TGTGCCAGTACTCCCAGACGTAACTATGGCTACACCTTC.

This CDR3 reads CASSYREKNTEAFF. The CDR3 DNA follows: TGTGCCAGCAGCTACAGGGAAAAGAACACTGAAGCTTTCTTT. V usage is TRBV7-9 and J usage is TRBJ1-1, with a possible D match to TRBD1 (6 bases). Germline CDR1 SEHNR, CDR2 FQNEAQ (reference sequence). The CDR3 consists of 14 residues. Between the trimmed V and J ends, which lost 4 bases and 1 base, there was a span of 10 bases.

The CDR3, as DNA: TGTGCCACCAGCAGAGATCCGAGTATAAACTATGGCTACACCTTC. Its protein is CATSRDPSINYGYTF. This chain links TRBV15 with TRBJ1-2; D ambiguous. Germline V gene sequence: CDR1 LNHNV, CDR2 YYDKDF (reference sequence). The CDR3 consists of 15 residues. Trimming stripped 0 bases from V and 2 bases from J, with 10 bases between.

The chain couples TRBV25-1 to TRBJ2-7, with TRBD2 matching over 13 bases. This CDR3 comprises 15 residues. Germline assignment: CDR1 MGHDK and CDR2 SYGVNS. V shed 6 bases, J shed 4 bases, and the junction held 6 bases outside the gene matches. The CDR3 nucleotides read TGTGCCAGCAGCCGACTAGCGGGAGGACCGTACGAGCAGTACTTC. Translation: CASSRLAGGPYEQYF.

Only a few counts were recorded for this clonotype. The rearrangement joins TRBV25-1 to TRBJ1-2; 8 positions match TRBD1. Losses at the gene ends were 10 bases for V and 2 bases for J; bases not matched to a gene: 6. Germline V lookup: CDR1 MGHDK, CDR2 SYGVNS. There are 13 residues in the CDR3. The CDR3 loop reads CATAYRGNYGYTF. CDR3 nucleotides: TGTGCCACAGCGTACAGGGGGAACTATGGCTACACCTTC.

Ten or more counts support this clonotype. The chain uses TRBV7-9 and TRBJ1-2; D is unclear. Germline-derived CDR1 and CDR2 are SEHNR and FQNEAQ (reference sequence). Trimming stripped 4 bases from V and 9 bases from J, with 18 bases between. The CDR3 consists of 14 residues. CDR3 loop: CASSSSMTLARYTF. CDR3 bases: TGTGCCAGCAGCTCCAGCATGACACTTGCTCGCTACACCTTC.

This clonotype was detected a few times. This chain connects TRBV25-1 to TRBJ2-7, with 9 bases that match TRBD2. V dropped 1 base and J dropped 7; count of bases not matched to a gene: 8. The CDR3 is 15 residues long. Germline V lookup: CDR1 MGHDK, CDR2 SYGVNS. The CDR3: CASSESQAGGIEQYF. In nucleotides, the CDR3 is TGTGCCAGCAGTGAATCTCAAGCGGGAGGCATTGAGCAGTACTTC.

This rearrangement joins TRBV10-3 to TRBJ1-2; 8 nucleotides match TRBD1. This CDR3 is 12 amino acids long. V lost 5 bases and J lost 6; bases outside the gene matches: 2. Germline CDR1 reads ENHRY; CDR2 reads SYGVKD. In DNA form, the CDR3 reads TGTGCCATCAGTCTACAGGGGGATGGCTACACCTTC. Protein product: CAISLQGDGYTF.

The gene calls are TRBV2 and TRBJ2-2; tentative D call: TRBD1 (6 bases). Germline V CDR1 and CDR2: SNHLY, FYNNEI. V lost 4 bases and J lost 4, with 13 bases in between. The CDR3 covers 15 residues. The CDR3 DNA sequence: TGTGCCAGCAGTGCTAGCAAAGGGGGCACCGGGGAGCTGTTTTTT. Its translation: CASSASKGGTGELFF.

The chain has TRBV10-2 and TRBJ1-6, with no clear D. Trimming pared 11 bases from V and 5 bases from J, leaving 10 bases between. Germline V lookup: CDR1 WSHSY, CDR2 SAAADI. This CDR3 has 12 residues. DNA of the CDR3: TGCGCCCCGGCCGAGGATAATTCACCCCTCCACTTT. It encodes CAPAEDNSPLHF.

This clonotype was picked up a small number of times. This chain joins TRBV10-3 and TRBJ2-7; tentatively, D is TRBD2 (5 bases). V lost 8 bases, J lost 7 bases, and 21 bases lay in between. Germline CDR1 reads ENHRY; CDR2 reads SYGVKD. The CDR3 sequence is 14 residues long. CDR3 residues: CAISFLDGVGEQYF. CDR3 DNA sequence: TGTGCCATCTCATTTTTAGACGGGGTAGGGGAGCAGTACTTC.

This clonotype occurred a few times. The CDR3 sequence is CASSEEQGWTEAFF. DNA for the CDR3: TGTGCCAGCAGTGAAGAACAGGGTTGGACTGAAGCTTTCTTT. The rearrangement uses TRBV6-6 and TRBJ1-1; a weak D match, TRBD1 (6 bases). The CDR3 covers 14 residues. CDR1 and CDR2 from the germline V gene are MNHNY and SVGAGI (reference sequence). With 5 bases removed from V and 5 bases from J, the gap between germline ends came to 15 bases.

This clonotype has only a few counts. This chain uses TRBV7-9 with TRBJ2-7, with D tentatively TRBD1 (6 bases). This CDR3 is built from 15 residues. Trimming pared 5 bases from V and 1 base from J, leaving 15 bases between. Germline V gene sequence: CDR1 SEHNR, CDR2 FQNEAQ (reference sequence). The CDR3: CASSQGWTESYEQYF. CDR3 DNA: TGTGCCAGCAGCCAAGGTTGGACAGAGTCCTACGAGCAGTACTTC.

The sample holds a few counts of this clonotype. This chain joins TRBV10-3 and TRBJ1-1; TRBD1 matches at 9 bases. Losses at the gene ends were 0 bases for V and 4 bases for J; bases not matched to a gene: 3. The germline CDR1 and CDR2 sequences are ENHRY and SYGVKD. CDR3 length: 15 residues. The DNA for the CDR3 is TGTGCCATCAGTGAGTCGGACAGGGGCTCCACTGAAGCTTTCTTT. This encodes CAISESDRGSTEAFF.

The V and J genes are TRBV20-1 and TRBJ1-5; no clear D gene. Trimming took 3 bases from V and 3 from J, leaving 3 bases between them. The CDR3 totals 11 residues. Per germline, CDR1 DFQATT and CDR2 SNEGSKA (reference sequence). The CDR3 protein is CSARANQPQHF. In DNA, the CDR3 is TGCAGTGCTAGGGCCAATCAGCCCCAGCATTTT.

This clonotype was seen a few times. CDR3 residues: CASGRRGSGELFF. The CDR3 DNA sequence: TGTGCCAGCGGAAGAAGGGGATCCGGGGAGCTGTTTTTT. The chain uses TRBV19 and TRBJ2-2; D is perhaps TRBD1 (5 bases). The V gene's germline CDR1 is LNHDA and CDR2 SQIVND (reference sequence). The CDR3 extends over 13 amino acids. Trimming stripped 9 bases from V and 6 bases from J, with 14 bases between.